This TCR beta chain was sequenced in a study of cytomegalovirus exposure and HLA in healthy donors. Of note for this clone: Its antigen remains unknown.

V dropped 5 bases and J dropped 2; count of bases not matched to a gene: 14. This CDR3 spans 18 amino acids. The germline V gene has CDR1 MNHEY and CDR2 SMNVEV (reference sequence). Regarding donors, all were healthy bone marrow donors. General observations from the study: According to the study, 160 or so TCR beta chains were cytomegalovirus-associated. In a later analysis, at a false discovery rate of 0.05, some 17,000 TCR beta sequences were associated with HLA alleles.

13 Jbeta primers and 60 Vbeta primers were used for the PCR. Sequenced by immunoSEQ multiplex PCR; TCRdb stores in-frame clones only, minus some. Here the sample spans 95,000 to 150,000 clones, approximately 80% being singletons. This clonotype originated in a human donor in good health. The V and J genes are TRBV27 and TRBJ2-5; 10 bases align to TRBD2. Sequences were obtained from PBMCs. The CDR3 reads CASSPGVAGGRAQETQYF. The CDR3 nucleotides read TGTGCCAGCAGTCCCGGGGTAGCGGGAGGTAGGGCGCAAGAGACCCAGTACTTC.